The 4 T cell receptor beta chains below all came from one sample that was sequenced in a study of T cells after yellow fever vaccination. Via MiXCR, TCRdb re-called the 5' RACE reads, giving one row per CDR3 protein. The repertoire holds hundreds of thousands of distinct CDR3 sequences, with 6% to 8% as singletons. Sequencing was performed on PBMCs, taken 5 days after the yellow fever booster vaccination. The receptors come from a man under 40 who received the YFV17D yellow fever vaccine.

This clonotype was picked up a small number of times. The chain uses TRBV18 and TRBJ2-6; D may be TRBD1 (5 bases). The CDR3 runs to 16 residues. CDR1 is KGHSH and CDR2 is LQKENI in the germline V gene. V dropped 3 bases and J dropped 2 bases, with 11 bases sitting between them. This chain's CDR3 is CASSPGEGAGANVLTF. In nucleotides, the CDR3 is TGTGCCAGCTCACCCGGAGAAGGGGCTGGGGCCAACGTCCTGACTTTC. Full variable domain (outside the CDR3, taken from reference TRBV18 and TRBJ2-6): NAGVMQNPRHLVRRRGQEARLRCSPMKGHSHVYWYRQLPEEGLKFMVYLQKENIIDESGMPKERFSAEFPKEGPSILRIQQVVRGDSAAYFCASSPGEGAGANVLTFGAGSRLTVL.

In its sample, this clonotype was seen a few times. DNA for the CDR3: TGCAGTGCGCCCGTCTCCGCAATATACAATGAGCAGTTCTTC. Translating it yields CSAPVSAIYNEQFF. The chain is built from TRBV20-1 and TRBJ2-1; D ambiguous. This CDR3 spans 14 amino acids. CDR1 is DFQATT, CDR2 SNEGSKA, per germline (reference sequence). Trimming removed 6 bases at V and 4 bases at J, with 16 bases between.

The sample holds many counts of this clonotype. This chain links TRBV27 with TRBJ2-7; 8 nucleotides match TRBD2. The CDR3 contains 13 residues. V was pared by 6 bases and J by 4 bases, with 5 bases of the junction left unmatched. The V gene's germline CDR1 is MNHEY and CDR2 SMNVEV (reference sequence). The CDR3 loop is CASRMASGYEQYF. CDR3 sequence (DNA): TGTGCCAGCAGGATGGCTAGCGGGTACGAGCAGTACTTC.

This clonotype was seen more than once but under ten times. The V gene is TRBV7-2, the J gene TRBJ2-3, with D perhaps assigned TRBD1 or TRBD2 (5 bases each). Deletions cut 5 bases from V and 2 bases from J, with 20 bases between. CDR1 is SGHTA, CDR2 FQGNSA, per germline. The CDR3 runs 17 residues. CDR3 sequence reads: CASSPRLGGSDTDTQYF. As DNA, the CDR3 is TGTGCCAGCAGCCCGCGCCTTGGGGGATCGGACACAGATACGCAGTATTTT.